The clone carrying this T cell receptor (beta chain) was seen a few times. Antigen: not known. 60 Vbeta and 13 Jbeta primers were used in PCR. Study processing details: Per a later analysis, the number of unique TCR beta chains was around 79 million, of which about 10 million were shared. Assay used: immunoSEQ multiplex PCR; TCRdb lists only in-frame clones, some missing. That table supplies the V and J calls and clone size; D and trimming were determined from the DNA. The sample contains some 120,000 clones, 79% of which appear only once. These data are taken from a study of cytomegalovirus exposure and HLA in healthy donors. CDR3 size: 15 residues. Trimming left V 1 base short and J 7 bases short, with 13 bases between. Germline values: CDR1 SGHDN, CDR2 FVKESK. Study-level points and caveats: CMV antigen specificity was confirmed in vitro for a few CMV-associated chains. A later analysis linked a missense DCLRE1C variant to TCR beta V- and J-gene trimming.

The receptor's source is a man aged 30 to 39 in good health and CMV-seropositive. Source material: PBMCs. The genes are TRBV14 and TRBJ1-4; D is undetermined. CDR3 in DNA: TGTGCCAGCAGCCAAGTCCCAATCACGGGTGAAAAACTGTTTTTT. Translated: CASSQVPITGEKLFF.